The T cell receptor (beta chain) under discussion was sequenced for a study of T cell responses to AZD1222 COVID-19 vaccine. Comment on this clone: Its specificity is unknown.

The germline CDR1 and CDR2 sequences are SEHNR and FQNEAQ (reference sequence). The CDR3 is made up of 13 amino acids. Trimming removed 5 bases from V and 4 bases from J, with 11 bases in between. The method was immunoSEQ multiplex PCR; TCRdb's version includes in-frame clones alone and lacks a portion of them. In the table there are 150,000 or so clones, roughly nine tenths of which are singletons. General study results and limits: Dominant CD4 TCR responses targeted spike regions 160-218 and 743-854. Clonal diversity was possibly underestimated, and the donors were mostly white British, with more females. Following two doses of AZD1222, Spike-specific TCR breadth and depth rose.

The sample was peripheral blood, taken 28 days after the second AZD1222 dose. This TCR was sampled from an adult who received the AZD1222 COVID-19 vaccine. The chain combines TRBV7-9 with TRBJ1-2; D ambiguous. The DNA of the CDR3 is TGTGCCAGCAGCCCGACCGGGCCCTATGGCTACACCTTC. Translated, it gives CASSPTGPYGYTF.